This T cell receptor (beta chain) was captured in a study of T cell responses to AZD1222 COVID-19 vaccine. Details on this clone: Its target is unknown.

The germline gives CDR1 SGHTA, CDR2 FQGNSA. V lost 6 bases, J lost 6 bases, and 15 bases lay in between. CDR3 length: 13 amino acids. General study results and limits: Repertoires were obtained only post-peak T cell response. Donors were chiefly white British, with a greater number of females, and clonal diversity was perhaps underestimated. Spike-specific TCRs gained breadth and depth after people received two AZD1222 doses.

Method: immunoSEQ multiplex PCR; TCRdb's copy keeps in-frame clones and lacks some. Among about 140,000 clones listed, roughly 92% were seen once. This clonotype was obtained from an adult in good health. V usage is TRBV7-2 and J usage is TRBJ2-7; possible D gene TRBD1, 5 bases. Specimen: peripheral blood, collected on day 0 of AZD1222 vaccination. The CDR3 here is CASRNEPGSEQYF. The CDR3 coding sequence is TGTGCCAGCAGGAATGAACCAGGGTCCGAGCAGTACTTC.